The sequence of this T cell receptor (beta chain) was determined in a study of blood T cell repertoires in COVID-19 (dated by TCRdb to 2020 to 2021). Study-level background: Samples from collaborators originated in the United States, Italy and Spain and spanned both the acute and convalescent phases of COVID-19. Subjects who had been exposed to COVID-19, were actively infected with it, or had recovered from it provided the deeply sampled blood TCRbeta repertoires that made up the dataset. Where available, HLA class I and class II types were obtained from metadata supplied by the sample provider rather than from assay-based typing. A de-identified subject ID, COVID-19 status, age in years and sex were almost always included in the sample metadata. Samples were obtained from the ongoing ImmuneRACE study (first 160 participants) and from over 1,000 subjects provided by 6 global collaborators. A freely available public database, intended as a resource for researchers studying the immune response to SARS-CoV-2, is where the repertoires were released. The material from the prospective study consisted of cDNA or gDNA derived from T cells, B-cell-depleted T cells, or PBMCs. The paper as a whole reports these results and caveats: How much clinical and demographic metadata was included differed by source and by participant, and the metadata was provided uncurated.

The CDR3 numbers 18 residues from cysteine through phenylalanine. Only the CDR3 DNA is retained, 54 bases long and in frame from the first base. At the junction V is shortened by 1 base and J by 2 bases; bases outside the gene matches: 10. In the germline V gene, CDR1 corresponds to SGHAT and CDR2 to FQNNGV. One collaborating source in Seattle enrolled patients during active infection and followed them longitudinally through the course of disease. Collaborating institutions collected whole blood in K2EDTA tubes following their own protocols. For TCRbeta analysis, collaborators shipped samples in one of three forms: frozen whole blood, isolated PBMCs, or DNA extracted from either of those sample types. The immunoSEQ Assay, a bias-controlled multiplex PCR, was used to amplify TCRbeta CDR3 regions from genomic DNA. As for how the authors treated the data: The number of nucleated cells in each sample was estimated by amplification of reference gene primers within the assay. To quantify the absolute abundance of each unique TCRbeta CDR3 rearrangement, sequence reads were collapsed and filtered. For each sample, productive Simpson clonality was calculated by taking the square root of Simpson's diversity index across productive rearrangements. Held by TCRdb, this immuneACCESS table contains in-frame sequences only and omits some clones. Under half of the omission traces to an unresolved V gene where checked; the cause of the rest is unknown. V and J calls and clone size come straight from that table; D and trimming were deduced from the DNA. In this sample the table shows about 230,000 clones, under 90% of which occur a single time. The biggest ten clones account for roughly 12% of the sample.

A remark on this clone: Its cognate antigen has yet to be identified. Base qualities are missing; no much larger clone stands one base away.

This sequence originates from a man aged 50 or older with COVID-19, enrolled during active disease. Sequencing used peripheral blood. Here the chain combines TRBV11-2 and TRBJ2-7; 11 bases in the middle match TRBD2. The DNA sequence is as follows: TGTGCCAGCAGCTTAGCCCTCCTACTAGCGGGAGAGGCCTACGAGCAGTACTTC. Its product reads: CASSLALLLAGEAYEQYF.